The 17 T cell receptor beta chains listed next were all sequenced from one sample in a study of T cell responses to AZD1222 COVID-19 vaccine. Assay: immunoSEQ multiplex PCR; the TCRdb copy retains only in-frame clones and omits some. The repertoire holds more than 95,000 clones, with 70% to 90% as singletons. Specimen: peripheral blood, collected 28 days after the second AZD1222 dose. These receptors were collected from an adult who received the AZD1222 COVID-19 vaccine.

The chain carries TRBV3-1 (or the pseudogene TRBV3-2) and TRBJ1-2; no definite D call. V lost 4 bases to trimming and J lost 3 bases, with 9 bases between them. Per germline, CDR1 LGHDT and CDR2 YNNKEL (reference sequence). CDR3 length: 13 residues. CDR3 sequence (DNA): TGTGCCAGCAGCCGGAGGGTCGACTATGGCTACACCTTC. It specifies CASSRRVDYGYTF.

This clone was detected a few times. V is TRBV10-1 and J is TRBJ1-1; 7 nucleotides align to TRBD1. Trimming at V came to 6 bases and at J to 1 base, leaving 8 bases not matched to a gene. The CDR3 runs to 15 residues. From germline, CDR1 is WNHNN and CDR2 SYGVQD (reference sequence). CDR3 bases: TGCGCCAGCAGCCAAAAACAGGGGAGGAACACTGAAGCTTTCTTT. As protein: CASSQKQGRNTEAFF.

CDR3 amino acids: CASSLGPATNEKLFF. CDR3 DNA sequence: TGCGCCAGCAGCTTGGGGCCGGCAACTAATGAAAAACTGTTTTTT. This chain connects TRBV5-1 to TRBJ1-4; no clear D gene. The CDR3 loop spans 15 amino acids. The V gene lost 0 bases and the J gene lost 0 bases, with 6 bases spanning the gap. Germline values: CDR1 SGHRS, CDR2 YFSETQ.

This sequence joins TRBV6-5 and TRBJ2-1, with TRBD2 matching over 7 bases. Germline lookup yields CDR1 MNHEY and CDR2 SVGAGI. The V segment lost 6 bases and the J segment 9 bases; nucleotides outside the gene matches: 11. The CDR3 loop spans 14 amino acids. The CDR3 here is CASRPGGGWGEQFF. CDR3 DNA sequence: TGTGCCAGCAGACCTGGCGGGGGTTGGGGTGAGCAGTTCTTC.

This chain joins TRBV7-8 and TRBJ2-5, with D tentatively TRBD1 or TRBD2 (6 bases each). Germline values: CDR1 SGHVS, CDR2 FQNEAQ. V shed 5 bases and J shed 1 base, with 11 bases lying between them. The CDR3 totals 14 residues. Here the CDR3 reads CASSQGTFQETQYF. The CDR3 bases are TGTGCCAGCAGCCAGGGGACTTTCCAAGAGACCCAGTACTTC. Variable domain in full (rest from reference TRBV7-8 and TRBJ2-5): GAGVSQSPRYKVAKRGQDVALRCDPISGHVSLFWYQQALGQGPEFLTYFQNEAQLDKSGLPSDRFFAERPEGSVSTLKIQRTQQEDSAVYLCASSQGTFQETQYFGPGTRLLVL.

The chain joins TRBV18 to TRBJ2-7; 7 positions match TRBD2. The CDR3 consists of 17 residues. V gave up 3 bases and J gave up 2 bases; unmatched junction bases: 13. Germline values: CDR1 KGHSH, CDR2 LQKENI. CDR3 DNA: TGTGCCAGCTCACCCGCTTGGGAAAAAGCGGGGACCTACGAGCAGTACTTC. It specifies CASSPAWEKAGTYEQYF.

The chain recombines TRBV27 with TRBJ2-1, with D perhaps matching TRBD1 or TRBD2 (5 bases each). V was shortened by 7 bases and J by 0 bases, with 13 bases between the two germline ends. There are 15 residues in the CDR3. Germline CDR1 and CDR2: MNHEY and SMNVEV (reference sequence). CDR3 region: CASTLSGPSYNEQFF. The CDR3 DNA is TGTGCCAGCACCCTGTCGGGGCCCTCCTACAATGAGCAGTTCTTC.

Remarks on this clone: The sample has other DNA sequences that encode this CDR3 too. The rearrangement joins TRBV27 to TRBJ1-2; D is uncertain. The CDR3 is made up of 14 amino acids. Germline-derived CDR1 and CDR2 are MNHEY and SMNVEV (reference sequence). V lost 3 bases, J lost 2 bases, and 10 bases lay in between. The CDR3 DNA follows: TGTGCCAGCAGTTTTAACGGTGGGAACTATGGCTACACCTTC. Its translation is CASSFNGGNYGYTF.

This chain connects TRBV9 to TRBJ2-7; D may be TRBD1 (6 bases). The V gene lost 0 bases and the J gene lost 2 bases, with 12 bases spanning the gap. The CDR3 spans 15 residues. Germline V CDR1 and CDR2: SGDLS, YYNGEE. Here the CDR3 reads CASSVAFGQPYEQYF. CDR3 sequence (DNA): TGTGCCAGCAGCGTAGCATTCGGACAGCCCTACGAGCAGTACTTC.

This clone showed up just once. The CDR3 DNA is TGCGGAGGGGGGAAATGGAACACTGAAGCTTTCTTT. This codes for CGGGKWNTEAFF. This rearrangement joins TRBV29-1 to TRBJ1-1; tentatively, D is TRBD1 (6 bases). Germline CDR1 SQVTM, CDR2 ANQGSEA. The CDR3 has 12 residues.

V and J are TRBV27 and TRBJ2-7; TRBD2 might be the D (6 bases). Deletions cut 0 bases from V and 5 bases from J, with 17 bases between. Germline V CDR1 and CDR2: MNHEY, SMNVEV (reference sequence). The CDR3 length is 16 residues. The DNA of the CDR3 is TGTGCCAGCAGTTTATCCCCCGACGGGGGACGCGACGAGCAGTACTTC. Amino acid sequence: CASSLSPDGGRDEQYF.

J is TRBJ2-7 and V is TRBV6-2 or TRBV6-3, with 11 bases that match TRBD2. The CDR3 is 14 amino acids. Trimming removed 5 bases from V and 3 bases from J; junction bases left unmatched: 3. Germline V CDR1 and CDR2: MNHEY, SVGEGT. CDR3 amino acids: CASSRLAGSYEQYF. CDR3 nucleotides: TGTGCCAGCAGTCGACTAGCGGGGAGCTACGAGCAGTACTTC.

The CDR3 sequence is CASRMGSYEKLFF. In nucleotides, the CDR3 is TGTGCCAGTAGAATGGGATCTTATGAAAAACTGTTTTTT. This sequence joins TRBV7-9 and TRBJ1-4; D is uncertain. The V end lost 9 bases, the J end lost 6 bases, and 14 bases lay between the germline ends. From germline, CDR1 is SEHNR and CDR2 FQNEAQ (reference sequence). The CDR3 is made up of 13 amino acids. The full variable domain, its missing parts supplied by reference TRBV7-9 and TRBJ1-4, is DTGVSQNPRHKITKRGQNVTFRCDPISEHNRLYWYRQTLGQGPEFLTYFQNEAQLEKSRLLSDRFSAERPKGSFSTLEIQRTEQGDSAMYLCASRMGSYEKLFFGSGTQLSVL.

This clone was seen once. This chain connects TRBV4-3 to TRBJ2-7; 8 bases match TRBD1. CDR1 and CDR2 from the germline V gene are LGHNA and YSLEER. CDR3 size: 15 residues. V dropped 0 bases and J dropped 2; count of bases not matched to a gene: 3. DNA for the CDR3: TGCGCCAGCAGCCAAGATTCACAGGGGGCCTACGAGCAGTACTTC. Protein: CASSQDSQGAYEQYF.

CDR3 protein: CASSLTEKETQYF. For the CDR3, the DNA is TGTGCCAGCAGCCTGACGGAAAAAGAGACCCAGTACTTC. The chain uses TRBV4-2 and TRBJ2-5, with D unclear. Germline V gene sequence: CDR1 LGHNA, CDR2 YNFKEQ. V gave up 4 bases and J gave up 3 bases, with 9 bases separating them. This CDR3 region has 13 residues.

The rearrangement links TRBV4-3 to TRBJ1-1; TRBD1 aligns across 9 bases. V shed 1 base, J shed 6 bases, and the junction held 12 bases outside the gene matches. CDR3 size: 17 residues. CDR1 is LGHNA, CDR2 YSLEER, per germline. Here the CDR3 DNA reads TGCGCCAGCAGCCAAGTAAGACAGGGGGAGAGTGGAGCTGAAGCTTTCTTT. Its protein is CASSQVRQGESGAEAFF.

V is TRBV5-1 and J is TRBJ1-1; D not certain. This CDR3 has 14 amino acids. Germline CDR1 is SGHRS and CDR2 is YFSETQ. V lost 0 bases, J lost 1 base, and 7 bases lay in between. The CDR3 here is CASSLATANTEAFF. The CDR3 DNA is TGCGCCAGCAGCTTGGCCACAGCGAACACTGAAGCTTTCTTT.